The 13 T cell receptor beta chains given below trace back to one sample, sequenced in a study of PD-L1 blockade in urothelial cancer. Profiled with immunoSEQ multiplex PCR; TCRdb holds only in-frame clones, not every one. The table has about 100,000 clones, about 90% seen once. The source was PBMCs, collected around atezolizumab (anti-PD-L1) treatment. The receptors were gathered from a woman of 80 years or more with urothelial cancer.

The CDR3 DNA sequence: TGTGCCAGCAGCTTAGGGGGACGGGGGTACAATGAGCAGTTCTTC. It specifies CASSLGGRGYNEQFF. The chain joins TRBV7-8 to TRBJ2-1, with D perhaps TRBD2 (6 bases). This CDR3 has 15 residues. Trimming cost V 1 base and J 4 bases, with 11 bases left between them. CDR1 SGHVS and CDR2 FQNEAQ come from the germline V gene. The whole variable domain, remainder taken from reference TRBV7-8 and TRBJ2-1, is GAGVSQSPRYKVAKRGQDVALRCDPISGHVSLFWYQQALGQGPEFLTYFQNEAQLDKSGLPSDRFFAERPEGSVSTLKIQRTQQEDSAVYLCASSLGGRGYNEQFFGPGTRLTVL.

Concerning this clone itself: Within the sample, other DNA sequences also encode this same CDR3. This chain links TRBV6-1 with TRBJ2-3, with D possibly TRBD1 on 5 matching bases. Germline CDR1 and CDR2: MNHNS and SASEGT. Trimming removed 1 base at V and 6 bases at J, with 5 bases between. The CDR3 is 12 amino acids. The CDR3 DNA is TGTGCCAGCAGTGAAGGGGGCGATACGCAGTATTTT. Protein: CASSEGGDTQYF.

The chain joins TRBV27 to TRBJ2-7, with D unresolved. In germline, CDR1 is MNHEY, CDR2 SMNVEV (reference sequence). This CDR3 contains 16 residues. V lost 4 bases, J lost 5 bases, and 21 bases lay in between. The CDR3: CASSSQVLMMTHEQYF. In DNA form, the CDR3 reads TGTGCCAGCAGTTCCCAGGTCCTAATGATGACCCACGAGCAGTACTTC.

V and J are TRBV11-3 and TRBJ2-3; TRBD2 agrees at 8 bases. V was clipped by 4 bases and J by 2 bases; unmatched bases: 5. CDR1 is SGHNT and CDR2 is YENEEA in the germline V gene. CDR3 length equals 15 residues. The CDR3 region is CASSSSGSATDTQYF. The CDR3 DNA reads as TGTGCCAGCAGCTCCAGCGGGAGCGCCACAGATACGCAGTATTTT.

CDR3: CASSTQNGVYEQYF. The CDR3 coding sequence is TGTGCCAGCAGCACCCAGAACGGAGTCTACGAGCAGTACTTC. This chain connects TRBV11-2 to TRBJ2-7; D ambiguous. The CDR3 spans 14 residues. Germline assignment: CDR1 SGHAT and CDR2 FQNNGV. Trimming took 5 bases from V and 3 from J, leaving 14 bases between them.

This clone was counted once. The CDR3 coding sequence is TGTGCCAGCTCTCAGGGAAGGATCGACGAGCAGTACTTC. This translates into CASSQGRIDEQYF. This chain connects TRBV6-5 to TRBJ2-7; TRBD1 is a possible D gene (5 bases). Germline lookup yields CDR1 MNHEY and CDR2 SVGAGI. Trimming cost V 8 bases and J 5 bases, with 16 bases left between them. This CDR3 spans 13 amino acids.

The genes are TRBV11-2 and TRBJ2-3; 7 bases align to TRBD2. Losses at the gene ends were 7 bases for V and 10 bases for J; bases not matched to a gene: 26. The CDR3 contains 18 residues. In germline, CDR1 is SGHAT, CDR2 FQNNGV. The CDR3 spells CASNQGVNGGTLVSPQYF. CDR3 coding DNA: TGTGCCAGCAACCAAGGCGTCAACGGGGGGACCCTCGTGTCCCCGCAGTATTTT.

The genes are TRBV27 and TRBJ2-5; D might be TRBD2 (5 bases). Germline V gene data show CDR1 as MNHEY and CDR2 as SMNVEV (reference sequence). Trimming took 5 bases from V and 1 from J, leaving 11 bases between them. This CDR3 has 14 residues. The CDR3 sequence is CASSLKDSQETQYF. CDR3 bases: TGTGCCAGCAGTCTAAAGGACTCCCAAGAGACCCAGTACTTC.

V and J are TRBV4-2 and TRBJ1-1; no clear D gene. Trimming took 1 base from V and 3 from J, leaving 12 bases between them. The germline gives CDR1 LGHNA, CDR2 YNFKEQ. This CDR3 is 15 amino acids long. This chain's CDR3 is CASSQGPRMDTEAFF. CDR3 DNA sequence: TGTGCCAGCAGCCAAGGCCCCAGGATGGACACTGAAGCTTTCTTT.

The chain employs TRBV5-8 and TRBJ2-7; 9 nucleotides align to TRBD1. Germline CDR1 is SGHTS and CDR2 is YDEGEE. Trimming took 2 bases from V and 2 from J; bases not matched to a gene: 2. There are 14 residues in the CDR3. For the CDR3, the DNA is TGTGCCAGCAGCTTCAGGACAGGGGCCTACGAGCAGTACTTC. Protein: CASSFRTGAYEQYF.

This chain uses TRBV5-1 with TRBJ2-7; no clear D gene. The V end lost 1 base, the J end lost 9 bases, and 20 bases lay between the germline ends. CDR3 size: 15 residues. Germline loops: CDR1 SGHRS, CDR2 YFSETQ. DNA for the CDR3: TGCGCCAGCAGCTTGAGGAGCAGTTCCCTCCTCGGGCAGTACTTC. It specifies CASSLRSSSLLGQYF.

This chain uses TRBV4-2 with TRBJ1-1; D unresolved. The germline V and J ends were trimmed by 1 base and 1 base, with 7 bases remaining between them. This CDR3 spans 14 amino acids. Germline loops: CDR1 LGHNA, CDR2 YNFKEQ. CDR3 bases: TGTGCCAGCAGCCAAGGATTAGCGAACACTGAAGCTTTCTTT. It encodes CASSQGLANTEAFF.

The chain uses TRBV16 and TRBJ2-1; a weak D match, TRBD1 (5 bases). This CDR3 is 15 amino acids long. The germline CDR1 and CDR2 sequences are KGHSY and FQNENV. Between the trimmed V and J ends, which lost 0 bases and 9 bases, there was a span of 15 bases. The CDR3 loop is CASSQSYQGRGEQFF. DNA of the CDR3: TGTGCCAGCAGCCAATCGTACCAGGGAAGGGGTGAGCAGTTCTTC. The full variable domain, with the rest looked up from reference TRBV16 and TRBJ2-1, is GEEVAQTPKHLVRGEGQKAKLYCAPIKGHSYVFWYQQVLKNEFKFLISFQNENVFDETGMPKERFSAKCLPNSPCSLEIQATKLEDSAVYFCASSQSYQGRGEQFFGPGTRLTVL.